These 12 T cell receptor beta chains originate from one sample sequenced in a study of blood T cell repertoires in COVID-19. Using immunoSEQ multiplex PCR, the repertoire was profiled, and TCRdb retains in-frame clones only, with some absent. The table has approximately 35,000 clones, 80% to 90% seen once; the top ten hold 11% to 15%. Input material: peripheral blood. These receptors originate from a man aged 55-75 years with active COVID-19.

The chain is built from TRBV24-1 and TRBJ2-1; TRBD1 aligns across 12 bases. Unmatched junction bases numbered 10, after V lost 3 bases and J lost 2 bases. The germline CDR1 and CDR2 sequences are KGHDR and SFDVKD. The CDR3 is made up of 19 amino acids. The CDR3 is CATSDPGTGGSWTYNEQFF. The CDR3 DNA reads as TGTGCCACCAGTGATCCCGGGACAGGGGGCAGTTGGACCTACAATGAGCAGTTCTTC.

The chain is built from TRBV5-1 and TRBJ2-7; a possible D gene is TRBD1 (5 bases). V lost 0 bases, J lost 0 bases, and 7 bases lay in between. The germline V gene encodes CDR1 SGHRS and CDR2 YFSETQ. The CDR3 length is 14 residues. CDR3 in amino acids: CASSLADSSYEQYF. CDR3 sequence (DNA): TGCGCCAGCAGCTTGGCCGACAGCTCCTACGAGCAGTACTTC.

The V call is TRBV9, the J call TRBJ2-1; 10 bases align to TRBD2. Per the germline V gene, CDR1 is SGDLS and CDR2 is YYNGEE. Losses at the gene ends were 0 bases for V and 7 bases for J; bases not matched to a gene: 7. CDR3 length equals 16 residues. The CDR3 sequence: CASSVVGASGRNEQFF. In DNA form, the CDR3 reads TGTGCCAGCAGCGTAGTAGGGGCTAGCGGGAGAAATGAGCAGTTCTTC.

V is TRBV7-9 and J is TRBJ2-5; a weak D match, TRBD1 (6 bases). V was clipped by 2 bases and J by 5 bases, with 15 bases between them. CDR3 length: 15 residues. The germline V gene has CDR1 SEHNR and CDR2 FQNEAQ (reference sequence). The DNA for the CDR3 is TGTGCCAGCAGCTTACGAAGGACAGATCAGGAGACCCAGTACTTC. Protein: CASSLRRTDQETQYF. Full variable domain (missing parts from reference TRBV7-9 and TRBJ2-5): DTGVSQNPRHKITKRGQNVTFRCDPISEHNRLYWYRQTLGQGPEFLTYFQNEAQLEKSRLLSDRFSAERPKGSFSTLEIQRTEQGDSAMYLCASSLRRTDQETQYFGPGTRLLVL.

CDR3 in amino acids: CASQDSLLAGAAIGELFF. In DNA, the CDR3 is TGTGCCAGCCAGGACAGCCTCCTAGCGGGAGCGGCTATCGGGGAGCTGTTTTTT. The chain joins TRBV19 to TRBJ2-2; 10 bases are a match to TRBD2. The CDR3 consists of 18 residues. J lost 7 bases, V lost 9 bases, and 20 bases had no gene match. Germline CDR1 LNHDA, CDR2 SQIVND (reference sequence).

This chain links TRBV20-1 with TRBJ2-6, with TRBD1 identical over 7 bases. The ends lost 3 bases at V and 0 bases at J; junction bases unmatched: 2. The CDR3 sequence is 15 residues long. Germline V gene sequence: CDR1 DFQATT, CDR2 SNEGSKA (reference sequence). The CDR3 loop is CSASTGASGANVLTF. The CDR3 DNA reads as TGCAGTGCTAGTACAGGGGCCTCTGGGGCCAACGTCCTGACTTTC.

J is TRBJ2-3 and V is TRBV18, with 7 bases aligning to TRBD1. Germline lookup yields CDR1 KGHSH and CDR2 LQKENI. Trimming removed 7 bases from V and 2 bases from J; junction bases left unmatched: 9. This CDR3 comprises 15 residues. The CDR3 region is CASYSRQGSTDTQYF. The CDR3 DNA reads as TGTGCCAGCTACTCTAGACAGGGTTCCACAGATACGCAGTATTTT.

The rearrangement links TRBV14 to TRBJ1-1; possibly TRBD1 for D (6 bases). CDR1 and CDR2 from the germline V gene are SGHDN and FVKESK. This CDR3 is built from 14 residues. The V and J ends lost 0 bases and 4 bases respectively, with 9 bases between them. Written as DNA, the CDR3 is TGTGCCAGCAGCCAAGATTCAGGGGTCACTGAAGCTTTCTTT. Its protein is CASSQDSGVTEAFF.

The CDR3 nucleotides are TGTGCCATCAGGAGCCTAGCGGGCGTCAATTACAATGAGCAGTTCTTC. It translates to CAIRSLAGVNYNEQFF. The chain couples TRBV10-3 to TRBJ2-1; the match to TRBD2 covers 8 bases. V trimming: 6 bases; J trimming: 4 bases; junction bases outside the gene matches: 11. CDR3 length: 16 residues. Germline CDR1 ENHRY, CDR2 SYGVKD.

This clone was found a few times. The chain links TRBV7-9 to TRBJ2-1; D is perhaps TRBD2 (6 bases). The V end lost 1 base, the J end lost 2 bases, and 12 bases lay between the germline ends. The CDR3 covers 16 residues. Germline V gene sequence: CDR1 SEHNR, CDR2 FQNEAQ (reference sequence). The CDR3 DNA follows: TGTGCCAGCAGCTTAGAGGCGGGACCCACCTACAATGAGCAGTTCTTC. Its protein product is CASSLEAGPTYNEQFF.

V usage is TRBV2 and J usage is TRBJ2-1, with TRBD2 matching 14 bases. CDR3 length equals 15 residues. After removal of 8 bases from V and 8 bases from J, the junction contained 8 bases not matched to a gene. Per the germline V gene, CDR1 is SNHLY and CDR2 is FYNNEI. CDR3 coding DNA: TGTGCCAGCGGGGGACTAGCGGGAGTTTTCGATGAGCAGTTCTTC. Encoded protein: CASGGLAGVFDEQFF.

As DNA, the CDR3 is TGTGCCAGCAGTTTCCGCGACAGTGAAGCTTTCTTT. As protein: CASSFRDSEAFF. This rearrangement joins TRBV27 to TRBJ1-1, with D possibly matching TRBD1 (5 bases). Germline loops: CDR1 MNHEY, CDR2 SMNVEV (reference sequence). The CDR3 length is 12 residues. Between the trimmed V and J ends, which lost 3 bases and 7 bases, there was a span of 9 bases.